The TCR beta chain described here comes from a study of shared clonotypes between healthy human individuals. Findings of the study overall: Limited genetic and exposure-history diversity came from having few donors.

Terminally differentiated effector memory CD45RA+ cells were left out of the naive CD8 fraction, which was CD45RO-negative and positively selected for CCR7. The healthy adult donors were HIV-negative and reported no recent acute infections or vaccinations. Each subset's genomic DNA was split evenly across several immunoSEQ plates. In the source study's methods: Junction-only immunoSEQ sequences carried no quality scores, so filtering differed. The assay was immunoSEQ multiplex PCR, and TCRdb's table has in-frame clones only and misses some. That table furnishes V, J and clone size, whereas the DNA furnished D and trimming. The sample contains around 2,000,000 clones, about 95% of which appear only once. For this clone: Its matching antigen is unknown.

This CDR3 spans 14 amino acids. CDR1 and CDR2 from the germline V gene are MGHRA and YSYEKL. Trimming left V 0 bases short and J 4 bases short, with 6 bases between. The source of this sequence is a man aged 18 to 30 in good health. Sequenced material: naive CD8+ T cells sorted from blood. The chain uses TRBV4-1 and TRBJ1-4, with D unresolved. The CDR3 DNA follows: TGCGCCAGCAGCCAAGACAGTTATAATGAAAAACTGTTTTTT. This gives the protein CASSQDSYNEKLFF.